The entry that follows covers one TCR beta chain sequence. Its antigen remains unknown. An end of the junction differs from the germline gene, which may be a read error. Germline CDR1 reads SEHNR; CDR2 reads FQNEAQ (reference sequence). The CDR3 runs to 15 residues. The primer mix had 60 Vbeta and 13 Jbeta primers. Sequenced by immunoSEQ multiplex PCR; TCRdb stores in-frame clones only, minus some. The sample has over 150,000 clones; 80% are singletons. The sample originates from a study of cytomegalovirus exposure and HLA in healthy donors. Overall study results and limits: Association with HLA alleles at 0.05 false discovery rate was found for roughly 17,000 TCR beta sequences in a later analysis. Some TCR beta chains (164 of them) were listed as cytomegalovirus-associated.

J is TRBJ2-7 and V is TRBV7-9; possible D gene TRBD2, 5 bases. The sample consisted of PBMCs. This TCR was recovered from a man between 18 and 29 years old in good health and CMV-seropositive. CDR3 DNA sequence: TGTTCCAGCAGCGGTAGTGAGAGGAAGGCCTACGAGCAGTACTTC. This encodes CSSSGSERKAYEQYF.